The entry below describes one T cell receptor (beta chain). What it recognizes is unknown. This record belongs to a study of shared clonotypes between healthy human individuals. Looking at the study overall: The donor pool was made up of a couple of women and a few men aged 18 to 49. General observations from the study: Naive CD4 clonotypes overlapped across a handful of donors at approximately 5%.

TCRdb's copy holds only in-frame clones and misses some; the assay was immunoSEQ multiplex PCR. The data contain more than 550,000 clones, just under 75% of them singletons. CDR1 and CDR2 from the germline V gene are SGHDT and YYEEEE. Trimming shortened V by 4 bases and J by 5 bases, and 18 bases separated the two germline ends. CDR3 length: 15 amino acids. Sequenced input: memory CD4+ T cells sorted from blood. Subset meaning: CD45RA-negative fraction. The chain couples TRBV5-6 to TRBJ2-5; tentative D call: TRBD2 (6 bases). The TCR originated in a young woman in good health. This chain's CDR3 is CASSLRRGRTETQYF. As DNA, the CDR3 is TGTGCCAGCAGCCTACGGCGGGGAAGGACGGAGACCCAGTACTTC.